This T cell receptor beta chain is from a study of Ad26.COV2.S vaccination and SARS-CoV-2 variants. Overall study results and limits: The breadth of spike-specific CD8+ and CD4+ T cell responses after vaccination was reportedly substantial. It is possible that the TCR breadth and depth analyses underestimated the total T cell responses.

The assay was immunoSEQ multiplex PCR, and TCRdb's table has in-frame clones only and misses some. Of over 110,000 clones in the sample, 86% were seen once. A note on this clone: The antigen is not known.

The V gene's germline CDR1 is MNHEY and CDR2 SVGAGI. The CDR3 is 14 residues long. Germline trimming cut 6 bases from V and 2 bases from J; bases unmatched to any gene: 4. The chain employs TRBV6-5 and TRBJ2-3; 8 positions match TRBD1. This clonotype originated in a human donor who had recovered from COVID-19. The material sequenced was peripheral blood, taken after recovery from COVID-19. In DNA, the CDR3 is TGTGCCAGCAGCTTACAGGGGGTCACAGATACGCAGTATTTT. It yields the protein CASSLQGVTDTQYF.